Listed below are T cell receptor beta chains from one sample, sequenced in a study of patients and donors after allogeneic stem cell transplantation. TCRdb re-derived calls from the RT-PCR reads in MiXCR, one entry per CDR3 protein. The data contain roughly 940,000 distinct CDR3 sequences, 18% of them singletons. The sample consisted of blood, either unsorted or a sorted T cell fraction (not recorded which). All receptors derive from a human donor who was either an allogeneic HSCT recipient or a stem cell or donor lymphocyte infusion donor (not recorded which). It is not recorded whose cells these are; they may come from a transplant donor. Each CDR3 is given with its conserved first and last residue. The D gene is left open where the match is weak. Some rows have no size entry. The others give once, few or many, or a class for an expanded clone.

CDR3,DNA,V,length,D,J,size
CASSQPPGVKVPDTQYF,TGTGCCAGCAGTCAGCCGCCCGGGGTAAAAGTCCCAGATACGCAGTATTTT,TRBV5-6,17,NA,TRBJ2-3,NA
CASSARGGGYTF,TGTGCCAGCAGTGCCAGGGGGGGAGGCTACACCTTC,TRBV27,12,TRBD1,TRBJ1-2,many
CASELLGEWAHEQYF,TGTGCCAGCGAACTACTTGGGGAATGGGCCCACGAGCAGTACTTC,TRBV7-9,15,NA,TRBJ2-7,NA
CASSFWGNEKLFF,TGTGCCAGCAGTTTCTGGGGAAATGAAAAACTGTTTTTT,TRBV12-3/TRBV12-4,13,NA,TRBJ1-4,NA
CSARGSPALLNNSPLHF,TGCAGTGCTAGAGGGTCCCCGGCCTTACTGAATAATTCACCCCTCCACTTT,TRBV20-1,17,NA,TRBJ1-6,few
CASSPGDTGGSCYTF,TGTGCCAGCAGCCCAGGGGATACAGGGGGCTCTTGCTACACCTTC,TRBV7-2,15,TRBD1,TRBJ1-2,NA
CASSLYELAGVSYEQYF,TGTGCCAGCAGCCTGTACGAACTAGCGGGAGTGTCCTACGAGCAGTACTTC,TRBV7-9,17,TRBD2,TRBJ2-7,few
CASSRGGPSNTEAFF,TGTGCCAGCAGCCGGGGGGGACCCTCGAACACTGAAGCTTTCTTT,TRBV12-3/TRBV12-4,15,NA,TRBJ1-1,NA
CASSSTVGTEAFF,TGTGCCAGCAGCTCGACAGTTGGAACTGAAGCTTTCTTT,TRBV7-2,13,NA,TRBJ1-1,few
CSASPWDTKNYGYTF,TGCAGTGCTAGTCCGTGGGACACCAAGAACTATGGCTACACCTTC,TRBV20-1,15,NA,TRBJ1-2,few
CSARAEAREQFF,TGCAGTGCTAGAGCGGAAGCCCGCGAGCAGTTCTTC,TRBV20-1,12,NA,TRBJ2-1,few
CASSYQGTSYEQYF,TGTGCCAGCAGTTACCAGGGAACCTCCTACGAGCAGTACTTC,TRBV6-2/TRBV6-3,14,NA,TRBJ2-7,NA
CASSVRAVNTDTQYF,TGCGCCAGCAGTGTTAGGGCGGTCAACACAGATACGCAGTATTTT,TRBV10-2,15,NA,TRBJ2-3,NA
CSARPGTSGNTDTQYF,TGCAGTGCTAGACCGGGGACTAGCGGAAACACAGATACGCAGTATTTT,TRBV20-1,16,TRBD2,TRBJ2-3,NA
CASSDRAGYTF,TGTGCCAGCAGTGACAGGGCTGGCTACACCTTC,TRBV28,11,TRBD1,TRBJ1-2,NA
CATSDPTGPGNEQFF,TGTGCCACCAGTGATCCGACCGGACCGGGCAATGAGCAGTTCTTC,TRBV24-1,15,NA,TRBJ2-1,few
CASSLVASVETQYF,TGCGCCAGCAGCTTGGTGGCTAGCGTAGAGACCCAGTACTTC,TRBV5-1,14,NA,TRBJ2-5,NA
CATAGGINQPQHF,TGTGCCACCGCTGGGGGTATTAATCAGCCCCAGCATTTT,TRBV24-1,13,NA,TRBJ1-5,few
CASSLYLAGEGNEQFF,TGTGCCAGCAGCTTATACCTAGCGGGAGAAGGGAATGAGCAGTTCTTC,TRBV7-3,16,TRBD2,TRBJ2-1,NA
CASSPPSGSGTDTQYF,TGCGCCAGCAGCCCGCCTAGCGGGAGTGGAACAGATACGCAGTATTTT,TRBV5-1,16,TRBD2,TRBJ2-3,NA
CASSVATSGGNNEQFF,TGTGCCAGCAGCGTAGCTACTAGCGGGGGGAACAATGAGCAGTTCTTC,TRBV9,16,TRBD2,TRBJ2-1,NA
CASSYIGQSSGNTIYF,TGTGCCAGCAGCTACATAGGACAGAGCTCTGGAAACACCATATATTTT,TRBV7-9,16,NA,TRBJ1-3,few
CAISDNTEAFF,TGTGCCATCAGCGATAACACTGAAGCTTTCTTT,TRBV10-3,11,NA,TRBJ1-1,few
CASSPLWQGAGELFF,TGTGCCAGCAGCCCTTTGTGGCAGGGGGCCGGGGAGCTGTTTTTT,TRBV6-1,15,TRBD1,TRBJ2-2,NA
CASSPKGEGTEAFF,TGTGCCAGCTCACCAAAGGGGGAAGGGACTGAAGCTTTCTTT,TRBV18,14,NA,TRBJ1-1,few
CASSKDWGLLNTDTQYF,TGTGCCAGCAGCAAGGATTGGGGACTTCTGAACACAGATACGCAGTATTTT,TRBV21-1,17,NA,TRBJ2-3,once
CASSFASGSSYNEQFF,TGTGCCAGCAGCTTCGCTAGCGGGAGCTCCTACAATGAGCAGTTCTTC,TRBV7-9,16,TRBD2,TRBJ2-1,few
CATSRRQTGGTEAFF,TGTGCCACCAGCAGACGCCAGACAGGGGGCACTGAAGCTTTCTTT,TRBV15,15,TRBD1,TRBJ1-1,few
CASSEAREVEKLFF,TGTGCCAGCAGTGAAGCAAGGGAGGTAGAAAAACTGTTTTTT,TRBV6-1,14,NA,TRBJ1-4,few
CASSFPGGARTDTQYF,TGTGCCAGCAGTTTTCCTGGGGGGGCGAGGACAGATACGCAGTATTTT,TRBV12-3/TRBV12-4,16,NA,TRBJ2-3,many
CASSYPGASSPLHF,TGTGCCAGCAGCTATCCGGGAGCAAGTTCACCCCTCCACTTT,TRBV7-2,14,NA,TRBJ1-6,few
CATRDDTQYF,TGTGCCACCAGAGATGATACGCAGTATTTT,TRBV24-1,10,NA,TRBJ2-3,few
CASSQDGTGWQGETQYF,TGTGCCAGCAGCCAAGATGGGACAGGGTGGCAGGGAGAGACCCAGTACTTC,TRBV3-1,17,TRBD1,TRBJ2-5,NA
CASSQEGAGDYNEQFF,TGTGCCAGCAGCCAAGAGGGGGCGGGAGACTACAATGAGCAGTTCTTC,TRBV4-2,16,NA,TRBJ2-1,NA
CASSWGRAQNEKLFF,TGCGCCAGCAGCTGGGGTCGGGCACAGAATGAAAAACTGTTTTTT,TRBV5-1,15,NA,TRBJ1-4,few
CASLSGLSSYEQYF,TGCGCCAGCCTTAGCGGTTTGAGCTCCTACGAGCAGTACTTC,TRBV5-1,14,NA,TRBJ2-7,few
CASSFAEDFSYEQYF,TGTGCCAGCAGTTTCGCAGAGGACTTCTCCTACGAGCAGTACTTC,TRBV12-3/TRBV12-4,15,NA,TRBJ2-7,many
CSARVFQDRGIEQYF,TGCAGTGCTAGAGTGTTTCAAGACAGGGGTATCGAGCAGTACTTC,TRBV20-1,15,TRBD1,TRBJ2-7,NA
CASTPGGLGAYEQYF,TGTGCCAGCACCCCGGGGGGACTAGGGGCCTACGAGCAGTACTTC,TRBV7-2,15,TRBD2,TRBJ2-7,few
CSARRPSGGPQYF,TGCAGTGCTAGAAGGCCTAGCGGGGGGCCCCAGTACTTC,TRBV20-1,13,TRBD2,TRBJ2-5,NA
CASSSGQSKKNTEAFF,TGTGCCAGCAGCTCCGGACAGTCAAAGAAGAACACTGAAGCTTTCTTT,TRBV7-9,16,NA,TRBJ1-1,few
CASSLATGGNEQFF,TGTGCCAGCAGTTTAGCTACAGGGGGCAATGAGCAGTTCTTC,TRBV12-3/TRBV12-4,14,TRBD1,TRBJ2-1,many